This TCR beta chain is from a study of blood T cell repertoires in COVID-19. The repertoire was sequenced with immunoSEQ multiplex PCR; TCRdb's copy has only in-frame clones and lacks some. The data show around 200,000 clones, with about 89% seen just once and less than 3.5% held by the top ten. Unmatched junction bases numbered 6, after V lost 6 bases and J lost 1 base. The CDR3 runs to 15 residues. Germline values: CDR1 MDHEN, CDR2 SYDVKM. This receptor was obtained from a man in his 70s with acute or convalescent COVID-19. The chain links TRBV28 to TRBJ2-7; 10 bases line up with TRBD2. The sequenced material came from peripheral blood. The CDR3 region is CASSPGLAVSYEQYF. CDR3 coding DNA: TGTGCCAGCAGCCCCGGACTAGCGGTGTCCTACGAGCAGTACTTC.